This T cell receptor beta chain was sequenced for a study of cytotoxic CD8 clonotypes in ibrutinib-treated CLL. Measured with immunoSEQ multiplex PCR; TCRdb has only the in-frame clones, and not every one. This sample has about 68,000 clones, with 80% found just once. The CDR3 loop spans 17 amino acids. The trim removed 0 bases at V and 4 bases at J, leaving 6 bases unmatched. CDR1 is SGHRS and CDR2 is YFSETQ in the germline V gene. The input for sequencing was PBMCs, taken at disease progression, from a patient treated with ibrutinib. The chain employs TRBV5-1 and TRBJ2-7; 14 positions match TRBD2. This receptor was taken from a human donor with chronic lymphocytic leukemia. CDR3 amino acids: CASSLASTSGRAYEQYF. CDR3 bases: TGCGCCAGCAGCTTGGCCTCGACTAGCGGGAGGGCGTACGAGCAGTACTTC.